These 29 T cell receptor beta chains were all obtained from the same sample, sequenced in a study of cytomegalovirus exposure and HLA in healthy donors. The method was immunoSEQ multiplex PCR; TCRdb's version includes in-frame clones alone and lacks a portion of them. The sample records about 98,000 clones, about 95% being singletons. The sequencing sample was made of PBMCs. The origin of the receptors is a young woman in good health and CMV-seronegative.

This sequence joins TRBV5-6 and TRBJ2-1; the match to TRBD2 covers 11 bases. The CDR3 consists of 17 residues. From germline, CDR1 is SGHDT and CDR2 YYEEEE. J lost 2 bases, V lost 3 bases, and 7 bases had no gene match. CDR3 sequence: CASSSLIAGGPYNEQFF. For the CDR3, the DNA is TGTGCCAGCAGCTCTTTAATAGCGGGAGGGCCCTACAATGAGCAGTTCTTC.

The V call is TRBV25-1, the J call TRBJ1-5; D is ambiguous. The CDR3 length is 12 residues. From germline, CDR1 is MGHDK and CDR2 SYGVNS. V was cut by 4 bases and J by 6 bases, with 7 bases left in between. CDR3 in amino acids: CASSGYGQPQHF. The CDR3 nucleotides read TGTGCCAGCAGTGGGTACGGTCAGCCCCAGCATTTT.

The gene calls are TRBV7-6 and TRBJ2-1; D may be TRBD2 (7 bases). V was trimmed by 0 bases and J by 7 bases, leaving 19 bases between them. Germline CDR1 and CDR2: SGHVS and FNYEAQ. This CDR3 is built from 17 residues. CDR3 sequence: CASSLAGGGAGQNEQFF. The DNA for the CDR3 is TGTGCCAGCAGCTTAGCTGGTGGGGGGGCGGGTCAAAATGAGCAGTTCTTC.

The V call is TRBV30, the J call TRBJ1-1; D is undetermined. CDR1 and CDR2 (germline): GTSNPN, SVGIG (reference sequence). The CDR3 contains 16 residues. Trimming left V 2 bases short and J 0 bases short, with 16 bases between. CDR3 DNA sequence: TGTGCCTGGAGTTCGAGGGCCAGAACCATGAACACTGAAGCTTTCTTT. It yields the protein CAWSSRARTMNTEAFF.

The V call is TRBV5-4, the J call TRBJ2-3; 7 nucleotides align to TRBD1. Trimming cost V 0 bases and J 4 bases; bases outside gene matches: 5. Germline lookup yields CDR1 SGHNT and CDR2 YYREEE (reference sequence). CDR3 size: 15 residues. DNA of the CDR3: TGTGCCAGCAGCTTGGAGGGGGCAAGCGCAGATACGCAGTATTTT. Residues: CASSLEGASADTQYF.

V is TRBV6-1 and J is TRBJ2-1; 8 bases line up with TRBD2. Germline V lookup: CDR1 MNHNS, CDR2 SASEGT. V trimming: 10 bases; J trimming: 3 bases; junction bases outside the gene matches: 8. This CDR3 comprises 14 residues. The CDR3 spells CATRAGVDYNEQFF. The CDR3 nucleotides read TGTGCCACCCGAGCGGGAGTCGACTACAATGAGCAGTTCTTC.

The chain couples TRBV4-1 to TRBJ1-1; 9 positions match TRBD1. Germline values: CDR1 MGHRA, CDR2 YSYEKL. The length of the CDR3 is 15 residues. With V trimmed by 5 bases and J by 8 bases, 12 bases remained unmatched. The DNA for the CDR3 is TGCGCCAGCAGCGTCCAGACAGGGGGTCTCTTAGAAGCTTTCTTT. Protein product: CASSVQTGGLLEAFF.

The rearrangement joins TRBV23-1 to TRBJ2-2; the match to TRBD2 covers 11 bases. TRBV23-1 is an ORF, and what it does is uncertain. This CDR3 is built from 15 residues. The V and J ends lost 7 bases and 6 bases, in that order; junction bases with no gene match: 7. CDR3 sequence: CASTLAGGVAGELFF. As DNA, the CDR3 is TGCGCCAGCACCTTAGCGGGAGGGGTTGCCGGGGAGCTGTTTTTT.

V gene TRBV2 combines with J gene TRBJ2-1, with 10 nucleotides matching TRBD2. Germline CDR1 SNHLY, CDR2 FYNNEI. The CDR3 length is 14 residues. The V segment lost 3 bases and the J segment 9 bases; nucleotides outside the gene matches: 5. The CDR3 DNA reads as TGTGCCAGCAGTGATCTAGCGGGAGTTATTGAGCAGTTCTTC. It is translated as CASSDLAGVIEQFF.

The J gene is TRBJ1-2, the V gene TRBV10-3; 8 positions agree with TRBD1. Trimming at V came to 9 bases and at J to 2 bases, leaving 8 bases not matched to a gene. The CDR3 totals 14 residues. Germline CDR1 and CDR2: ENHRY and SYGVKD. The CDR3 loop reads CAIPGAGGNYGYTF. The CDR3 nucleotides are TGTGCCATACCTGGGGCAGGGGGCAACTATGGCTACACCTTC.

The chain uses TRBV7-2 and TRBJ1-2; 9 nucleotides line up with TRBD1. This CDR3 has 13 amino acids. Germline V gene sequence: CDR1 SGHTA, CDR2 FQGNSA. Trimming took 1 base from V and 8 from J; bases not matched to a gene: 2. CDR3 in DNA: TGTGCCAGCAGCTTAGGGACAGGGGACGGCTACACCTTC. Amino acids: CASSLGTGDGYTF.

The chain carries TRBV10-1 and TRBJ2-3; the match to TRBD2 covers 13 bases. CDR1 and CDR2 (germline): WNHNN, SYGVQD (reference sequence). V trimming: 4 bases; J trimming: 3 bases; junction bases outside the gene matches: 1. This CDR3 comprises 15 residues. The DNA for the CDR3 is TGCGCCAGCAGTGGGACTAGCGGGAGAACAGATACGCAGTATTTT. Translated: CASSGTSGRTDTQYF.

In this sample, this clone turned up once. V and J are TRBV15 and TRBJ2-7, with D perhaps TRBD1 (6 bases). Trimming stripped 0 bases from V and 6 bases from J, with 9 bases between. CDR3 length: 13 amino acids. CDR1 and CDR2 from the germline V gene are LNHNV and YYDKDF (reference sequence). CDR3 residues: CATSRDRGFEQYF. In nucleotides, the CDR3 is TGTGCCACCAGCAGAGATAGGGGGTTCGAGCAGTACTTC.

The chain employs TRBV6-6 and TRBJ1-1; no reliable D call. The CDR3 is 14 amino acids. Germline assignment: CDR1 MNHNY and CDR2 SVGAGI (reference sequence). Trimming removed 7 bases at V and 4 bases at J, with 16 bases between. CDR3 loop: CASIRPGGITEAFF. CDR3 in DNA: TGTGCCAGCATCCGACCCGGAGGAATCACTGAAGCTTTCTTT.

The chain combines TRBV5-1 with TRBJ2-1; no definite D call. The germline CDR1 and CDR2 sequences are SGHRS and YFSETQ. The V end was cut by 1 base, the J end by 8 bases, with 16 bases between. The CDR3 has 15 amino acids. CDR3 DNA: TGCGCCAGCAGCTTGCTAGGCGTATGGTTGCATGAGCAGTTCTTC. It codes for CASSLLGVWLHEQFF.

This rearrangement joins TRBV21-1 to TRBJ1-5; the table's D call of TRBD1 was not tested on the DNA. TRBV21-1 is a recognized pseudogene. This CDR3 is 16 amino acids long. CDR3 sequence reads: CASSKGRQGTYQPQHF. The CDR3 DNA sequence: TGTGCCAGCAGCAAGGGACGGCAGGGGACATACCAGCCCCAGCATTTT.

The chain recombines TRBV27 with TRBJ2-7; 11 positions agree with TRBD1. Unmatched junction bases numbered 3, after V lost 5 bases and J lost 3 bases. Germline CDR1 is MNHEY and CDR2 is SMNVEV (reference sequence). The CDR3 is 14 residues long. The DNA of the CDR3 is TGTGCCAGCAGTGCCGGGACAGGGGGCTACGAGCAGTACTTC. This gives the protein CASSAGTGGYEQYF.

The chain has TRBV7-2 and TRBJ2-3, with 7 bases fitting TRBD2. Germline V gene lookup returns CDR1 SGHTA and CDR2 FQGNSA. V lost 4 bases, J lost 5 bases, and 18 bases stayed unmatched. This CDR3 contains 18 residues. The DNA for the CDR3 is TGTGCCAGCAGCTCCACGCTTGGATGGGAGGGCCTGGTAGATACGCAGTATTTT. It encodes CASSSTLGWEGLVDTQYF.

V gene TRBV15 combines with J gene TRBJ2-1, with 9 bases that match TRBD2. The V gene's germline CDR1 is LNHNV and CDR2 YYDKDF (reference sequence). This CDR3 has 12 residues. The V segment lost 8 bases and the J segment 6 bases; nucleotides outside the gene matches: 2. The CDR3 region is CATLLAGNEQFF. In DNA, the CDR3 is TGTGCCACCCTACTAGCGGGCAATGAGCAGTTCTTC.

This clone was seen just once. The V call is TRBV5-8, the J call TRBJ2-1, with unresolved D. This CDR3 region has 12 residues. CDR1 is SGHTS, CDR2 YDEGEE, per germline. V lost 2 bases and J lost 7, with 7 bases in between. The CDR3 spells CASSFQWNEQFF. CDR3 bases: TGTGCCAGCAGCTTTCAGTGGAATGAGCAGTTCTTC.

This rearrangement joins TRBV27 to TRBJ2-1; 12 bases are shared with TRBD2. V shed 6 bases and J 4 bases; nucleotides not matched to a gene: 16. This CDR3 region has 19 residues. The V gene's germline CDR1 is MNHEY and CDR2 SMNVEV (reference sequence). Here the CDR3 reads CASSLIATSGSRIYNEQFF. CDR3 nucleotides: TGTGCCAGCAGCTTAATCGCGACTAGCGGGAGTCGTATATACAATGAGCAGTTCTTC.

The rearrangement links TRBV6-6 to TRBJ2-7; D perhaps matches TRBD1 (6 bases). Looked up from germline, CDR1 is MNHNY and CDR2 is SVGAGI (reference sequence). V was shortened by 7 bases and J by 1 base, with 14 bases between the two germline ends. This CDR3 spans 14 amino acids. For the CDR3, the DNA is TGTGCCAGCAACCGGCCCGGGACATCCTACGAGCAGTACTTC. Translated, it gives CASNRPGTSYEQYF.

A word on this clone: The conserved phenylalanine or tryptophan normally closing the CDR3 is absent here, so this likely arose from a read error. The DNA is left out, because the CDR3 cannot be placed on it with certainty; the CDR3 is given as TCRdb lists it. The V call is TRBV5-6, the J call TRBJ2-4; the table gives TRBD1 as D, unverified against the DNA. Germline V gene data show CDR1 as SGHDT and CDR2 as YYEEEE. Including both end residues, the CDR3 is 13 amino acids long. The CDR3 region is CASSETGTGTNWS.

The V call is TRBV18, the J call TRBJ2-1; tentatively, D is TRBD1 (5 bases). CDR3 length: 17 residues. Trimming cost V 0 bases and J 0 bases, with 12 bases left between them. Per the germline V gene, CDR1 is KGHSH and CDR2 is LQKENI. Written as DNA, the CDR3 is TGTGCCAGCTCACCACCTAATGGGGCCAGCTCCTACAATGAGCAGTTCTTC. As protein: CASSPPNGASSYNEQFF.

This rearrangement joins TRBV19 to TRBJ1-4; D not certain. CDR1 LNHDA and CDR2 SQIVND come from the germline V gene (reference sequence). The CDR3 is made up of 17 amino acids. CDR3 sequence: CVIDTTRSEKTNEKLFF. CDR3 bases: TGTGTCATCGACACCACCCGGTCAGAAAAAACTAATGAAAAACTGTTTTTT.

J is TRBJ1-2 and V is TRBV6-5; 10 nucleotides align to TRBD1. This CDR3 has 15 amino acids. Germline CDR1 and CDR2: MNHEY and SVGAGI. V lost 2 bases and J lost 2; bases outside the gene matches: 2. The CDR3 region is CASSYPGQGNYGYTF. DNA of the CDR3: TGTGCCAGCAGTTACCCGGGACAGGGGAACTATGGCTACACCTTC.

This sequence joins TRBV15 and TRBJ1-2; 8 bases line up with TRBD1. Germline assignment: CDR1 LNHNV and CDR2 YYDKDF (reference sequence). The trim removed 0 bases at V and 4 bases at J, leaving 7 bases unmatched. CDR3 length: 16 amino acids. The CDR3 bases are TGTGCCACCAGCAGAGATCATGGGACAGGTGTCTATGGCTACACCTTC. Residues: CATSRDHGTGVYGYTF.

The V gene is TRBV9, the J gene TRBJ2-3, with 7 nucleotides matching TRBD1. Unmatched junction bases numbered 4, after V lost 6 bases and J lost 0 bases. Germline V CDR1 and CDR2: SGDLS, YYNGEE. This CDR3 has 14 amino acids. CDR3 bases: TGTGCCAGCAAGGGACAGTCTAGCACAGATACGCAGTATTTT. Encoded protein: CASKGQSSTDTQYF. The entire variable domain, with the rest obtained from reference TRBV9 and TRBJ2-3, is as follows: DSGVTQTPKHLITATGQRVTLRCSPRSGDLSVYWYQQSLDQGLQFLIQYYNGEERAKGNILERFSAQQFPDLHSELNLSSLELGDSALYFCASKGQSSTDTQYFGPGTRLTVL.

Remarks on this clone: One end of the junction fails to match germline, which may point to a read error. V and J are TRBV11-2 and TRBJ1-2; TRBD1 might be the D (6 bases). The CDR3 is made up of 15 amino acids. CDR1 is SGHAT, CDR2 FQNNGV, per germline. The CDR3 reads CASHPPLGTNSGYTF. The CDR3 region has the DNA TGTGCCAGCCACCCGCCCCTTGGGACAAACTCTGGCTACACCTTC.